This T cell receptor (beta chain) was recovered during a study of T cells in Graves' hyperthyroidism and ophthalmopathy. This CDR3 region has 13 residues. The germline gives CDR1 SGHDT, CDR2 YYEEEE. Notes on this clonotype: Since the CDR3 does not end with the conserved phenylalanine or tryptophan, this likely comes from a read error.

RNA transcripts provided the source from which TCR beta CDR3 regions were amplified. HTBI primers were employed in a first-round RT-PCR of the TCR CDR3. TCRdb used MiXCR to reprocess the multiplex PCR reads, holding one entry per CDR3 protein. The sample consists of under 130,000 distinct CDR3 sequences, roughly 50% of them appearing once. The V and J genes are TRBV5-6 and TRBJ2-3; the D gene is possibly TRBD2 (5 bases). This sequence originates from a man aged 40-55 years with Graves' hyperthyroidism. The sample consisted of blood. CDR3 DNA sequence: TGTGCCAGCAGCGTGGGGAGCACAGATACACAGTATCTT. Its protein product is CASSVGSTDTQYL.